These 20 T cell receptor beta chains originate from one sample sequenced in a study of human T cells and chemical hapten exposure. Via MiXCR, TCRdb re-called the RACE reads, giving one row per CDR3 protein. Altogether some 38,000 distinct CDR3 sequences are present, around 6.4% being singletons, with the ten largest covering roughly 9%. Regarding time point: patch test 1, 2 weeks after DPC sensitization. Regarding treatment: therapeutic diphenylcyclopropenone sensitization with weekly scalp DPC. The study extracted total RNA from unfractionated whole blood. Specimen: whole blood, collected in connection with sensitization to the hapten diphenylcyclopropenone (DPC). These receptors were taken from a woman aged 25 to 39 with alopecia areata. Some clones in this sample may be carry-over from other donors' samples.

At least ten counts were recorded for this clonotype. This chain's CDR3 is CASSREVASTDTQYF. The CDR3 DNA follows: TGCGCCAGCAGCCGGGAGGTCGCTAGCACAGATACGCAGTATTTT. V gene TRBV5-1 combines with J gene TRBJ2-3; 7 nucleotides match TRBD2. CDR1 is SGHRS, CDR2 YFSETQ, per germline. This CDR3 region has 15 residues. Unmatched junction bases numbered 5, after V lost 4 bases and J lost 0 bases.

This clonotype showed up many times. The V call is TRBV20-1, the J call TRBJ1-1; D uncertain. Trimming cost V 5 bases and J 12 bases, with 19 bases left between them. This CDR3 has 12 amino acids. Germline V lookup: CDR1 DFQATT, CDR2 SNEGSKA (reference sequence). DNA of the CDR3: TGCAGTGCTGGTGGGCCTTTCCGGCCCCCTTTCTTT. Encoded protein: CSAGGPFRPPFF.

This clonotype was picked up a small number of times. V and J are TRBV6-6 and TRBJ2-2; D perhaps matches TRBD1 (6 bases). This CDR3 spans 15 amino acids. V lost 6 bases, J lost 2 bases, and 13 bases lay in between. In germline, CDR1 is MNHNY, CDR2 SVGAGI (reference sequence). The CDR3 loop reads CASRIDRKNTGELFF. CDR3 nucleotide sequence: TGTGCCAGCAGAATAGACAGGAAAAACACCGGGGAGCTGTTTTTT.

This clonotype was seen many times. The chain recombines TRBV28 with TRBJ1-5, with D hard to call. The CDR3 sequence is 14 residues long. Germline CDR1 MDHEN, CDR2 SYDVKM. V was cut by 6 bases and J by 6 bases, with 15 bases left in between. DNA of the CDR3: TGTGCCAGCAGAGACCCCTTAGCTAGTCAGCCCCAGCATTTT. It codes for CASRDPLASQPQHF. Combining the CDR3 with reference TRBV28 and TRBJ1-5 gives the whole variable domain DVKVTQSSRYLVKRTGEKVFLECVQDMDHENMFWYRQDPGLGLRLIYFSYDVKMKEKGDIPEGYSVSREKKERFSLILESASTNQTSMYLCASRDPLASQPQHFGDGTRLSIL.

This clonotype is classed as medium-sized. The V call is TRBV4-1, the J call TRBJ1-1, with D tentatively TRBD1 (5 bases). This CDR3 has 15 amino acids. CDR1 is MGHRA and CDR2 is YSYEKL in the germline V gene. V was pared by 0 bases and J by 4 bases, with 12 bases between. The CDR3 loop reads CASSQDRQGGTEAFF. Written as DNA, the CDR3 is TGCGCCAGCAGCCAAGATCGTCAGGGAGGCACTGAAGCTTTCTTT.

There are a few counts of this clonotype. This chain links TRBV15 with TRBJ2-1; the D is unclear. The germline gives CDR1 LNHNV, CDR2 YYDKDF (reference sequence). V lost 0 bases and J 6 bases, leaving 15 bases between the germline ends. CDR3 length equals 16 residues. CDR3 sequence: CATSRDAPGLGNEQFF. CDR3 sequence (DNA): TGTGCCACCAGCAGAGATGCACCCGGGCTCGGCAATGAGCAGTTCTTC.

The table lists this clonotype with a few counts. V usage is TRBV21-1 and J usage is TRBJ1-5; TRBD1, the D gene given by the table, was not confirmed from the DNA. TRBV21-1 is a pseudogene. CDR3 length equals 14 residues. The CDR3 region is CASSQGQKNQPQHF. CDR3 sequence (DNA): TGTGCCAGCAGTCAGGGACAAAAGAATCAGCCCCAGCATTTT.

This clonotype was picked up many times. This sequence joins TRBV4-1 and TRBJ1-5, with 8 bases aligning to TRBD1. The CDR3 length is 16 residues. Germline loops: CDR1 MGHRA, CDR2 YSYEKL. J gave up 6 bases and V 1 base, and 8 bases lay outside the gene matches. The CDR3 loop reads CASSQAAGGALQPQHF. In DNA, the CDR3 is TGCGCCAGCAGCCAAGCGGCAGGGGGCGCACTTCAGCCCCAGCATTTT.

This clonotype was recorded a few times. J is TRBJ2-2 and V is TRBV5-1, with D perhaps being TRBD1 or TRBD2 (5 bases each). The germline V gene has CDR1 SGHRS and CDR2 YFSETQ. The CDR3 has 17 residues. V was cut by 4 bases and J by 4 bases, with 20 bases left in between. CDR3 DNA: TGCGCCAGCAGCGAGGACGGGGCGTTGGTTGGCACCGGGGAGCTGTTTTTT. Amino acids: CASSEDGALVGTGELFF.

V is TRBV6-1 and J is TRBJ2-7; D is perhaps TRBD1 (6 bases). The V gene lost 2 bases and the J gene lost 0 bases, with 11 bases spanning the gap. The CDR3 runs 15 residues. Per the germline V gene, CDR1 is MNHNS and CDR2 is SASEGT. The CDR3 DNA is TGTGCCAGCAGTGAACCAGGGGCGGTCTCCTACGAGCAGTACTTC. Amino acid sequence: CASSEPGAVSYEQYF.

The table lists this clonotype with many counts. The rearrangement joins TRBV29-1 to TRBJ2-6; TRBD2 is a possible D gene (5 bases). From germline, CDR1 is SQVTM and CDR2 ANQGSEA. V was trimmed by 4 bases and J by 2 bases, leaving 9 bases between them. CDR3 size: 14 residues. In DNA, the CDR3 is TGCAGCGTTGGGGAGATAACTGGGGCCAACGTCCTGACTTTC. It translates to CSVGEITGANVLTF.

This clonotype was counted at least ten times. The rearrangement uses TRBV6-5 and TRBJ1-2; D gene ambiguous. Trimming cost V 2 bases and J 2 bases, with 15 bases left between them. Germline values: CDR1 MNHEY, CDR2 SVGAGI. The CDR3 is made up of 16 amino acids. The chain's CDR3 is CASSYVTGGKNYGYTF. CDR3 DNA: TGTGCCAGCAGTTACGTGACGGGAGGAAAGAACTATGGCTACACCTTC.

This clonotype was seen a few times. The chain joins TRBV5-1 to TRBJ2-5; perhaps TRBD1 as D (6 bases). The V gene's germline CDR1 is SGHRS and CDR2 YFSETQ. V was clipped by 4 bases and J by 1 base, with 20 bases between them. CDR3 size: 17 residues. The CDR3 DNA reads as TGCGCCAGCAGCCTAACTTCCACAGGGACGGGCCAAGAGACCCAGTACTTC. It is translated as CASSLTSTGTGQETQYF.

The chain couples TRBV18 to TRBJ2-1, with 8 bases aligning to TRBD1. With V trimmed by 5 bases and J by 8 bases, 11 bases remained unmatched. This CDR3 comprises 15 residues. Germline V gives CDR1 KGHSH, CDR2 LQKENI. Written as DNA, the CDR3 is TGTGCCAGCTCAGCCCGACAGGGGCGCGAGGATGAGCAGTTCTTC. Its protein product is CASSARQGREDEQFF.

This clonotype was seen repeatedly, ten times or more. CDR3 coding DNA: TGTGCCAGCAGCCAAGGCCGGACAGGGAGAGGCTACACCTTC. Protein product: CASSQGRTGRGYTF. The chain is built from TRBV14 and TRBJ1-2; TRBD1 aligns across 8 bases. From germline, CDR1 is SGHDN and CDR2 FVKESK. The CDR3 is made up of 14 amino acids. V dropped 1 base and J dropped 8; count of bases not matched to a gene: 6.

The chain carries TRBV5-5 and TRBJ1-2; 8 positions match TRBD1. CDR3 length: 15 residues. CDR1 and CDR2 (germline): SGHKS, YYEKEE (reference sequence). V gave up 2 bases and J gave up 2 bases; unmatched junction bases: 5. For the CDR3, the DNA is TGTGCCAGCAGCTTACAGGGGGAGGGCAACTATGGCTACACCTTC. Protein sequence: CASSLQGEGNYGYTF.

This clonotype appeared a few times. The genes are TRBV6-2 or TRBV6-3 and TRBJ1-1; D is undetermined. Germline values: CDR1 MNHEY, CDR2 SVGEGT. The CDR3 runs to 11 residues. The germline V and J ends were trimmed by 6 bases and 4 bases, with 6 bases remaining between them. Written as DNA, the CDR3 is TGTGCCAGCAGGCGAGGCACTGAAGCTTTCTTT. Residues: CASRRGTEAFF.

This clonotype was counted ten times or more. CDR3 DNA sequence: TGTGCCAGCAGGGCGGCTGGGAATTCACCCCTCCACTTT. Translated, it gives CASRAAGNSPLHF. The rearrangement uses TRBV25-1 and TRBJ1-6; D is unclear. V was clipped by 6 bases and J by 7 bases, with 10 bases between them. The germline V gene has CDR1 MGHDK and CDR2 SYGVNS. This CDR3 has 13 residues.

The V gene is TRBV12-3 or TRBV12-4, the J gene TRBJ2-3, with 7 positions matching TRBD1. Judging by the DNA end, TRBJ1-5 fits better; the J call may be wrong. CDR3 length: 20 amino acids. The CDR3 here is CASSLVLGATGASSTDTQHF. The CDR3 coding sequence is TGTGCCAGCAGTTTGGTTCTTGGGGCCACAGGGGCGAGTAGCACAGATACGCAGCATTTT.

The CDR3 bases are TGCGCCAGCAGCTTCTCTAACGGGGGGATGGATGAGCAGTTCTTC. Its translation: CASSFSNGGMDEQFF. V is TRBV5-1 and J is TRBJ2-1; 7 bases line up with TRBD2. The V segment lost 2 bases and the J segment 8 bases; nucleotides outside the gene matches: 10. Germline CDR1 and CDR2: SGHRS and YFSETQ. The CDR3 length is 15 residues.